This T cell receptor (beta chain) emerged from a study of CD8+CD57+ T cells in acquired aplastic anemia. The overall study: The mean DNA yield obtained from sorted CD4+ and CD8+ cells came to approximately 3 ug. Read counts for CD4+ cells (from healthy donors) averaged about 10 million. Study observations and caveats: Researchers report that about 29 CD8+ CDR3 sequences appeared in both patients and controls. Researchers reported that CD8+ Simpson's diversity was not significantly different in patients versus controls.

Genomic DNA served as template for TCR beta VDJ and CDR3 profiling. MiXCR was run by TCRdb on the reads, yielding one entry per CDR3 protein. The sample gives tens of thousands of distinct CDR3 sequences, around 44% of which show up once; 66% is in the top ten. This clonotype was detected once. Its cognate antigen is unknown. This CDR3 contains 17 residues. V lost 6 bases and J lost 7, with 25 bases in between. Per the germline V gene, CDR1 is SNHLY and CDR2 is FYNNEI. The clonotype originates from a human donor in good health, serving as a control. Sequencing used sorted CD4+, CD8+, or CD8+CD57+ T cells (not recorded which) from PBMCs. The chain uses TRBV2 and TRBJ2-1, with D tentatively TRBD1 or TRBD2 (7 bases each). The CDR3 is CASSAGQAGGGLNEQFF. CDR3 nucleotide sequence: TGTGCCAGCAGCGCAGGACAGGCCGGCGGGGGACTTAATGAGCAGTTCTTC.